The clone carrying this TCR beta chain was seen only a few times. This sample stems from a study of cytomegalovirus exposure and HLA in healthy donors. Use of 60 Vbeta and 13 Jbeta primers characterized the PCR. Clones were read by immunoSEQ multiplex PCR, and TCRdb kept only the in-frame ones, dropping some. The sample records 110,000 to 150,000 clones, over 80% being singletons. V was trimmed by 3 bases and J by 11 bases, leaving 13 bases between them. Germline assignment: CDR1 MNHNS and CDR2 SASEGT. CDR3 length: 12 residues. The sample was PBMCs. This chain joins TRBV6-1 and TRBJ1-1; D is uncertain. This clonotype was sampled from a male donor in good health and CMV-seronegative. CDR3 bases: TGTGCCAGCAGTGAGCTGAGTCGTAGTGCTTTCTTT. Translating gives CASSELSRSAFF.